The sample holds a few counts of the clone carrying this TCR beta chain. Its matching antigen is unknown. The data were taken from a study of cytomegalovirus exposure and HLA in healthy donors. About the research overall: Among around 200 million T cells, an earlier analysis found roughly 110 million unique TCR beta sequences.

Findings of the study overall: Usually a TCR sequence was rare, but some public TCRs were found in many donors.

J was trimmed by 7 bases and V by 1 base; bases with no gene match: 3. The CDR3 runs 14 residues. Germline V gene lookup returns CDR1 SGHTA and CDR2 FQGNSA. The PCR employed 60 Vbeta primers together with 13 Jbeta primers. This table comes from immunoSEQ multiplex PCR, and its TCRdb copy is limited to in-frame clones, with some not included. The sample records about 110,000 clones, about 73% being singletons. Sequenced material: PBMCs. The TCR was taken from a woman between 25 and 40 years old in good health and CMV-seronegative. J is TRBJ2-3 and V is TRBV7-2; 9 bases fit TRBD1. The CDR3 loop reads CASSLGGQGHTQYF. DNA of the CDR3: TGTGCCAGCAGCTTAGGGGGACAGGGACATACGCAGTATTTT. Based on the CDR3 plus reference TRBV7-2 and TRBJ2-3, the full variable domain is GAGVSQSPSNKVTEKGKDVELRCDPISGHTALYWYRQSLGQGLEFLIYFQGNSAPDKSGLPSDRFSAERTGGSVSTLTIQRTQQEDSAVYLCASSLGGQGHTQYFGPGTRLTVL.